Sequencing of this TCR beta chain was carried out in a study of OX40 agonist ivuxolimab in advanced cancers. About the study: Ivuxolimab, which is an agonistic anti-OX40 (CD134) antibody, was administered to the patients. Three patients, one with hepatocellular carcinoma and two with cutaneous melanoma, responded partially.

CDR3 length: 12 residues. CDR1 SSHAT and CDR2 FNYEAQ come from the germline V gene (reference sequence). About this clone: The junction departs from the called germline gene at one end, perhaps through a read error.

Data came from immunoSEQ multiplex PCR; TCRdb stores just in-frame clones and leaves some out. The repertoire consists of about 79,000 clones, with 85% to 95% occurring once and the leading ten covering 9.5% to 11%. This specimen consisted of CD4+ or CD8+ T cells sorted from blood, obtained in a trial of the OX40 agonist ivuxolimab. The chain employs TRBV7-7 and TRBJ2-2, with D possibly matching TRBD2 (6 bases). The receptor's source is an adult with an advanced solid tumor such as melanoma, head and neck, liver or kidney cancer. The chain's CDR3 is CASSRGDGELFF. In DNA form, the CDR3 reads TGTGCTAGCAGCCGCGGGGACGGGGAGCTGTTTTTT.